Each of the 19 T cell receptor beta chains below was sequenced from the same sample in a study of blood T cell repertoires in COVID-19 (TCRdb year 2020). Libraries were constructed by the immunoSEQ multiplex PCR assay. TCRdb took over this immuneACCESS table, retaining in-frame rearrangements with V and J assigned. Such tables are incomplete; in checked studies, under half of the missing clones stem from an unresolved V gene, and the remainder is unexplained. The sample profile shows some 180,000 clones; about 88% of them were found once. The top ten clones comprise more than 2% of the sample. Sequenced input: peripheral blood. Receptor source: a man in his fifties or sixties who had recovered from COVID-19.

This clone was seen once. The chain carries TRBV5-1 and TRBJ2-7; TRBD1 is a possible D gene (6 bases). Trimming left V 0 bases short and J 7 bases short, with 11 bases between. CDR1 and CDR2 (germline): SGHRS, YFSETQ. The CDR3 contains 13 residues. The DNA for the CDR3 is TGCGCCAGCAGCTTGGTGCAGGGGCTGGAGCAGTACTTC. Translated, it gives CASSLVQGLEQYF.

V is TRBV28 and J is TRBJ1-1; D remains ambiguous. Germline-derived CDR1 and CDR2 are MDHEN and SYDVKM. The CDR3 is 13 amino acids. Trimming removed 5 bases at V and 4 bases at J, with 11 bases between. CDR3 residues: CASSPNLATEAFF. CDR3 DNA sequence: TGTGCCAGCAGTCCCAATTTAGCCACTGAAGCTTTCTTT. The full variable domain, rest sourced from reference TRBV28 and TRBJ1-1, is DVKVTQSSRYLVKRTGEKVFLECVQDMDHENMFWYRQDPGLGLRLIYFSYDVKMKEKGDIPEGYSVSREKKERFSLILESASTNQTSMYLCASSPNLATEAFFGQGTRLTVV.

This clone appeared once. This chain joins TRBV18 and TRBJ2-2; D unclear. This CDR3 contains 15 residues. Trimming cost V 5 bases and J 3 bases, with 13 bases left between them. CDR1 is KGHSH and CDR2 is LQKENI in the germline V gene. The CDR3 sequence is CASSTAAEDTGELFF. The CDR3 DNA reads TGTGCCAGCTCAACCGCCGCAGAAGACACCGGGGAGCTGTTTTTT.

This clone appeared a single time. The chain uses TRBV6-5 and TRBJ2-5; possibly TRBD2 for D (6 bases). Deletions cut 7 bases from V and 0 bases from J, with 12 bases between. Germline V gene data show CDR1 as MNHEY and CDR2 as SVGAGI. The CDR3 has 14 amino acids. The CDR3 DNA reads TGTGCCAGCACGATCGGGGGAAACCAAGAGACCCAGTACTTC. As protein: CASTIGGNQETQYF.

The chain combines TRBV19 with TRBJ1-1; 10 bases agree with TRBD1. This CDR3 contains 16 residues. Germline CDR1 and CDR2: LNHDA and SQIVND (reference sequence). With V trimmed by 4 bases and J by 3 bases, 8 bases remained unmatched. The CDR3, as DNA: TGTGCCAGTAGTAAAAGGACAGGGGGAGCGGACACTGAAGCTTTCTTT. This gives the protein CASSKRTGGADTEAFF. Combining the CDR3 with reference TRBV19 and TRBJ1-1 gives the whole variable domain DGGITQSPKYLFRKEGQNVTLSCEQNLNHDAMYWYRQDPGQGLRLIYYSQIVNDFQKGDIAEGYSVSREKKESFPLTVTSAQKNPTAFYLCASSKRTGGADTEAFFGQGTRLTVV.

The V and J genes are TRBV7-3 and TRBJ2-7, with no clear D. This CDR3 spans 12 amino acids. Trimming removed 2 bases at V and 2 bases at J, with 4 bases between. Germline CDR1 reads SGHTA; CDR2 reads FQGTGA. Here the CDR3 DNA reads TGTGCCAGCAGCTTAGTAGCCTACGAGCAGTACTTC. This codes for CASSLVAYEQYF.

The chain couples TRBV5-4 to TRBJ1-1; 11 nucleotides align to TRBD1. The germline V gene has CDR1 SGHNT and CDR2 YYREEE (reference sequence). This CDR3 region has 15 residues. The J segment lost 5 bases and the V segment lost 4 bases, leaving 7 bases of the junction unmatched. The CDR3 sequence: CASSRDRGIRTEAFF. The CDR3 DNA is TGTGCCAGCAGCCGGGACAGGGGGATTCGAACTGAAGCTTTCTTT. Drawing the rest from reference TRBV5-4 and TRBJ1-1, the complete variable domain is ETGVTQSPTHLIKTRGQQVTLRCSSQSGHNTVSWYQQALGQGPQFIFQYYREEENGRGNFPPRFSGLQFPNYSSELNVNALELDDSALYLCASSRDRGIRTEAFFGQGTRLTVV.

The J gene is TRBJ1-1, the V gene TRBV6-4; D unclear. Germline assignment: CDR1 MRHNA and CDR2 SNTAGT. The CDR3 is made up of 15 amino acids. Trimming left V 6 bases short and J 1 base short, with 15 bases between. CDR3 DNA: TGTGCCAGCAGGGAGGACTCCCACCCGAACACTGAAGCTTTCTTT. This sequence encodes CASREDSHPNTEAFF.

The V and J genes are TRBV12-5 and TRBJ1-1, with TRBD1 identical over 8 bases. This CDR3 has 15 residues. CDR1 is LGHNT, CDR2 FRNRAP, per germline. The V and J ends lost 3 bases and 5 bases, in that order; junction bases with no gene match: 8. CDR3 DNA: TGTGCTAGTGGTTTTAGTCAGGGGGCGGGGACTGAAGCTTTCTTT. It specifies CASGFSQGAGTEAFF.

This clone was counted a single time. The chain links TRBV27 to TRBJ2-2; perhaps TRBD1 as D (6 bases). V lost 5 bases to trimming and J lost 7 bases, with 17 bases between them. Germline values: CDR1 MNHEY, CDR2 SMNVEV (reference sequence). The CDR3 extends over 15 amino acids. This CDR3 reads CASSAQISRGGELFF. Here the CDR3 DNA reads TGTGCCAGCAGTGCCCAAATATCCAGGGGCGGGGAGCTGTTTTTT.

The V and J genes are TRBV20-1 and TRBJ2-7, with a possible D match to TRBD2 (6 bases). Germline V gene sequence: CDR1 DFQATT, CDR2 SNEGSKA (reference sequence). The CDR3 sequence is 11 residues long. Between the trimmed V and J ends, which lost 8 bases and 7 bases, there was a span of 15 bases. CDR3 amino acids: CSSPLRGEQYF. The CDR3 DNA reads as TGCAGTTCCCCCCTACGGGGGGAGCAGTACTTC.

This clone was observed once. The rearrangement joins TRBV18 to TRBJ2-7; 7 nucleotides match TRBD1. The CDR3 runs 21 residues. J was trimmed by 2 bases and V by 0 bases; bases with no gene match: 22. CDR1 and CDR2 (germline): KGHSH, LQKENI. In DNA, the CDR3 is TGTGCCAGCTCACCACCGAACCTACGCGGGTCAGTCGGGACAGCACCCTACGAGCAGTACTTC. This sequence encodes CASSPPNLRGSVGTAPYEQYF.

The V call is TRBV5-4, the J call TRBJ2-3; weak D call: TRBD1 (6 bases). Deletions cut 4 bases from V and 3 bases from J, with 9 bases between. The V gene's germline CDR1 is SGHNT and CDR2 YYREEE (reference sequence). This CDR3 is built from 13 residues. Here the CDR3 DNA reads TGTGCCAGCAGCGCGCAGGGGACAGATACGCAGTATTTT. This sequence encodes CASSAQGTDTQYF.

This clone has just a few counts. This chain uses TRBV6-2 or TRBV6-3 with TRBJ1-5, with 7 bases aligning to TRBD1. The CDR3 spans 14 residues. With 5 bases clipped from V and 4 bases from J, the junction kept 5 bases outside the gene matches. Germline V gene sequence: CDR1 MNHEY, CDR2 SVGEGT. The CDR3 loop is CASSPWDRNQPQHF. The DNA of the CDR3 is TGTGCCAGCAGTCCCTGGGACAGAAATCAGCCCCAGCATTTT.

The rearrangement uses TRBV3-1 (or the pseudogene TRBV3-2) and TRBJ1-5; 7 bases align to TRBD1. V shed 4 bases, J shed 2 bases, and the junction held 5 bases outside the gene matches. The CDR3 runs 15 residues. Germline V lookup: CDR1 LGHDT, CDR2 YNNKEL (reference sequence). As DNA, the CDR3 is TGTGCCAGCAGCCCCACAGGGGTTGGCAATCAGCCCCAGCATTTT. It codes for CASSPTGVGNQPQHF.

The chain employs TRBV9 and TRBJ2-7; D not resolved. Deletions cut 4 bases from V and 1 base from J, with 12 bases between. The CDR3 runs to 14 residues. Germline V CDR1 and CDR2: SGDLS, YYNGEE. The DNA for the CDR3 is TGTGCCAGCAGCTCCGCGGCCCTTTCCTACGAGCAGTACTTC. Translated, it gives CASSSAALSYEQYF.

The rearrangement joins TRBV7-8 to TRBJ2-2; 8 bases map to TRBD1. Germline CDR1 reads SGHVS; CDR2 reads FQNEAQ. The CDR3 length is 14 residues. After removal of 5 bases from V and 7 bases from J, the junction contained 6 bases not matched to a gene. CDR3 residues: CASSTYDRGGELFF. In DNA form, the CDR3 reads TGTGCCAGCAGCACTTACGACAGGGGCGGGGAGCTGTTTTTT.

The chain employs TRBV6-5 and TRBJ2-2, with TRBD2 matching over 7 bases. Germline V gives CDR1 MNHEY, CDR2 SVGAGI. The CDR3 has 14 residues. V lost 2 bases and J lost 4; bases outside the gene matches: 1. CDR3 amino acids: CASSYGEGTGELFF. The CDR3 DNA is TGTGCCAGCAGTTACGGGGAGGGCACCGGGGAGCTGTTTTTT.

The rearrangement joins TRBV5-4 to TRBJ1-6; 10 bases line up with TRBD1. The junction had 6 bases not matched to a gene; V was cut back by 5 bases and J by 7 bases. The CDR3 has 15 residues. Germline V gene lookup returns CDR1 SGHNT and CDR2 YYREEE (reference sequence). CDR3 in amino acids: CASSIGTGVNSPLHF. In DNA, the CDR3 is TGTGCCAGCAGTATCGGGACAGGGGTAAATTCACCCCTCCACTTT.